These 17 T cell receptor beta chains share one sample of origin, sequenced in a study of shared T cell receptors in the human thymus. Generated by immunoSEQ multiplex PCR, the TCRdb table keeps only in-frame clones and is missing some. The data contain 500,000 to 850,000 clones, around 87% of them singletons. Separately, the same data were catalogued under a study of human thymus T cells.

Sequencing used thymocytes. These receptors were taken from a boy in the first two years of life with a congenital heart defect.

The chain couples TRBV19 to TRBJ2-5; 7 nucleotides line up with TRBD1. Germline lookup yields CDR1 LNHDA and CDR2 SQIVND (reference sequence). The V and J ends lost 5 bases and 3 bases, in that order; junction bases with no gene match: 9. This CDR3 contains 15 residues. In DNA form, the CDR3 reads TGTGCCAGTAGTCCGACCACAGGGGCCGAAGAGACCCAGTACTTC. As protein: CASSPTTGAEETQYF.

This rearrangement joins TRBV14 to TRBJ2-3, with D maybe TRBD1 (7 bases). This CDR3 comprises 16 residues. Per germline, CDR1 SGHDN and CDR2 FVKESK. The ends were cut back, 3 bases at V and 7 bases at J, with 20 bases in the middle. The CDR3 nucleotides are TGTGCCAGCAGCCAGGGAGGCGGACAGGATAGAAATACGCAGTATTTT. This sequence encodes CASSQGGGQDRNTQYF.

The chain combines TRBV5-1 with TRBJ2-1; 7 nucleotides align to TRBD2. J lost 7 bases, V lost 0 bases, and 13 bases had no gene match. The length of the CDR3 is 17 residues. Germline V gene lookup returns CDR1 SGHRS and CDR2 YFSETQ. This chain's CDR3 is CASSLGDPGREGNEQFF. For the CDR3, the DNA is TGCGCCAGCAGCTTGGGGGACCCGGGCAGGGAGGGTAATGAGCAGTTCTTC.

A single count supports this clone. Other DNA sequences in this specimen translate into the identical CDR3. The chain recombines TRBV7-9 with TRBJ2-7, with 7 bases lining up with TRBD1. Germline V CDR1 and CDR2: SEHNR, FQNEAQ (reference sequence). The V and J ends lost 1 base and 2 bases, in that order; junction bases with no gene match: 2. The CDR3 has 14 amino acids. In nucleotides, the CDR3 is TGTGCCAGCAGCTTAGGGACAGGTGCCTACGAGCAGTACTTC. This sequence encodes CASSLGTGAYEQYF.

The gene calls are TRBV5-6 and TRBJ1-1, with D possibly being TRBD1 (5 bases). This CDR3 has 14 residues. CDR1 and CDR2 from the germline V gene are SGHDT and YYEEEE. The germline V and J ends were trimmed by 4 bases and 0 bases, with 10 bases remaining between them. The CDR3 nucleotides are TGTGCCAGCAGCGGAGACAGATTGAACACTGAAGCTTTCTTT. Protein product: CASSGDRLNTEAFF.

The chain combines TRBV2 with TRBJ2-3, with a possible D match to TRBD2 (6 bases). The CDR3 is 15 residues long. The germline V gene encodes CDR1 SNHLY and CDR2 FYNNEI. The germline V and J ends were trimmed by 6 bases and 1 base, with 14 bases remaining between them. CDR3 residues: CASRDRTTRTDTQYF. In DNA form, the CDR3 reads TGTGCCAGCAGGGATAGGACTACCCGCACAGATACGCAGTATTTT.

The CDR3 spells CASSHRGDPDTQYF. The CDR3 DNA is TGCGCCAGCAGCCACAGGGGGGACCCAGATACGCAGTATTTT. The chain couples TRBV4-3 to TRBJ2-3; maybe TRBD1 (7 bases). Trimming stripped 3 bases from V and 4 bases from J, with 11 bases between. The CDR3 has 14 amino acids. The V gene's germline CDR1 is LGHNA and CDR2 YSLEER.

The V gene is TRBV2, the J gene TRBJ2-1, with 9 bases lining up with TRBD2. The CDR3 loop spans 17 amino acids. After removal of 6 bases from V and 0 bases from J, the junction contained 9 bases not matched to a gene. From germline, CDR1 is SNHLY and CDR2 FYNNEI. The CDR3 spells CASRNGAGGYSYNEQFF. CDR3 nucleotide sequence: TGTGCCAGCAGGAATGGAGCGGGGGGATACTCCTACAATGAGCAGTTCTTC.

The table lists this clone with a count of one. The chain couples TRBV27 to TRBJ2-2, with 8 bases matching TRBD2. Germline V gives CDR1 MNHEY, CDR2 SMNVEV (reference sequence). Losses at the gene ends were 0 bases for V and 4 bases for J; bases not matched to a gene: 4. There are 16 residues in the CDR3. CDR3 coding DNA: TGTGCCAGCAGTTTATCGGCGGGAGGAACCACCGGGGAGCTGTTTTTT. Its protein product is CASSLSAGGTTGELFF.

The J gene is TRBJ2-4, the V gene TRBV6-1, with 7 nucleotides matching TRBD2. The CDR3 loop spans 14 amino acids. CDR1 and CDR2 (germline): MNHNS, SASEGT. V shed 6 bases, J shed 3 bases, and the junction held 5 bases outside the gene matches. CDR3 loop: CASRDTGGKNIQYF. In DNA, the CDR3 is TGTGCCAGCAGGGACACGGGGGGCAAAAACATTCAGTACTTC.

The chain uses TRBV2 and TRBJ2-7; TRBD2 matches at 11 bases. This CDR3 spans 19 amino acids. CDR1 is SNHLY, CDR2 FYNNEI, per germline. J lost 4 bases, V lost 2 bases, and 16 bases had no gene match. The CDR3 DNA sequence: TGTGCCAGCAGTGAAAGGAGGGGGATACTAGCGGGGGACCCATACGAGCAGTACTTC. Protein product: CASSERRGILAGDPYEQYF.

This chain uses TRBV28 with TRBJ2-3, with D tentatively TRBD1 (6 bases). Trimming cost V 6 bases and J 2 bases, with 9 bases left between them. This CDR3 comprises 13 residues. CDR1 is MDHEN, CDR2 SYDVKM, per germline. The CDR3 coding sequence is TGTGCCAGCAGGGACAGATACACAGATACGCAGTATTTT. Protein product: CASRDRYTDTQYF.

J is TRBJ2-5 and V is TRBV11-2; TRBD2 agrees at 7 bases. V was clipped by 3 bases and J by 3 bases; unmatched bases: 10. In germline, CDR1 is SGHAT, CDR2 FQNNGV. This CDR3 is built from 16 residues. The DNA for the CDR3 is TGTGCCAGCAGCTTCGGGCGTCGGCTAGCGGAAGAGACCCAGTACTTC. Its translation: CASSFGRRLAEETQYF. The entire variable domain, with the rest obtained from reference TRBV11-2 and TRBJ2-5, is as follows: EAGVAQSPRYKIIEKRQSVAFWCNPISGHATLYWYQQILGQGPKLLIQFQNNGVVDDSQLPKDRFSAERLKGVDSTLKIQPAKLEDSAVYLCASSFGRRLAEETQYFGPGTRLLVL.

The J gene is TRBJ2-7, the V gene TRBV5-1; tentatively, D is TRBD2 (5 bases). The CDR3 consists of 13 residues. Per germline, CDR1 SGHRS and CDR2 YFSETQ. V shed 0 bases and J shed 3 bases, with 7 bases lying between them. CDR3: CASSLAGFYEQYF. The CDR3, as DNA: TGCGCCAGCAGCTTGGCGGGGTTCTACGAGCAGTACTTC.

As to this clone: This sample includes further DNA sequences coding for the same CDR3. The V and J genes are TRBV20-1 and TRBJ2-3; D is unclear. The CDR3 length is 10 residues. Trimming removed 6 bases from V and 3 bases from J, with 4 bases in between. Germline V gene sequence: CDR1 DFQATT, CDR2 SNEGSKA (reference sequence). The CDR3 here is CSAPTDTQYF. CDR3 bases: TGCAGTGCCCCGACAGATACGCAGTATTTT.

This chain connects TRBV7-9 to TRBJ1-1; D remains unclear. Germline V CDR1 and CDR2: SEHNR, FQNEAQ (reference sequence). The CDR3 loop spans 13 amino acids. The ends were cut back, 2 bases at V and 5 bases at J, with 9 bases in the middle. CDR3 sequence reads: CASSLRTGTEAFF. The CDR3 coding sequence is TGTGCCAGCAGCTTAAGGACGGGGACTGAAGCTTTCTTT.

The chain's CDR3 is CATSREFGGNEQFF. For the CDR3, the DNA is TGTGCCACCAGCAGAGAGTTCGGCGGCAATGAGCAGTTCTTC. This chain connects TRBV15 to TRBJ2-1; D not certain. This CDR3 is 14 amino acids long. V was shortened by 0 bases and J by 6 bases, with 9 bases between the two germline ends. Germline V gene data show CDR1 as LNHNV and CDR2 as YYDKDF (reference sequence).